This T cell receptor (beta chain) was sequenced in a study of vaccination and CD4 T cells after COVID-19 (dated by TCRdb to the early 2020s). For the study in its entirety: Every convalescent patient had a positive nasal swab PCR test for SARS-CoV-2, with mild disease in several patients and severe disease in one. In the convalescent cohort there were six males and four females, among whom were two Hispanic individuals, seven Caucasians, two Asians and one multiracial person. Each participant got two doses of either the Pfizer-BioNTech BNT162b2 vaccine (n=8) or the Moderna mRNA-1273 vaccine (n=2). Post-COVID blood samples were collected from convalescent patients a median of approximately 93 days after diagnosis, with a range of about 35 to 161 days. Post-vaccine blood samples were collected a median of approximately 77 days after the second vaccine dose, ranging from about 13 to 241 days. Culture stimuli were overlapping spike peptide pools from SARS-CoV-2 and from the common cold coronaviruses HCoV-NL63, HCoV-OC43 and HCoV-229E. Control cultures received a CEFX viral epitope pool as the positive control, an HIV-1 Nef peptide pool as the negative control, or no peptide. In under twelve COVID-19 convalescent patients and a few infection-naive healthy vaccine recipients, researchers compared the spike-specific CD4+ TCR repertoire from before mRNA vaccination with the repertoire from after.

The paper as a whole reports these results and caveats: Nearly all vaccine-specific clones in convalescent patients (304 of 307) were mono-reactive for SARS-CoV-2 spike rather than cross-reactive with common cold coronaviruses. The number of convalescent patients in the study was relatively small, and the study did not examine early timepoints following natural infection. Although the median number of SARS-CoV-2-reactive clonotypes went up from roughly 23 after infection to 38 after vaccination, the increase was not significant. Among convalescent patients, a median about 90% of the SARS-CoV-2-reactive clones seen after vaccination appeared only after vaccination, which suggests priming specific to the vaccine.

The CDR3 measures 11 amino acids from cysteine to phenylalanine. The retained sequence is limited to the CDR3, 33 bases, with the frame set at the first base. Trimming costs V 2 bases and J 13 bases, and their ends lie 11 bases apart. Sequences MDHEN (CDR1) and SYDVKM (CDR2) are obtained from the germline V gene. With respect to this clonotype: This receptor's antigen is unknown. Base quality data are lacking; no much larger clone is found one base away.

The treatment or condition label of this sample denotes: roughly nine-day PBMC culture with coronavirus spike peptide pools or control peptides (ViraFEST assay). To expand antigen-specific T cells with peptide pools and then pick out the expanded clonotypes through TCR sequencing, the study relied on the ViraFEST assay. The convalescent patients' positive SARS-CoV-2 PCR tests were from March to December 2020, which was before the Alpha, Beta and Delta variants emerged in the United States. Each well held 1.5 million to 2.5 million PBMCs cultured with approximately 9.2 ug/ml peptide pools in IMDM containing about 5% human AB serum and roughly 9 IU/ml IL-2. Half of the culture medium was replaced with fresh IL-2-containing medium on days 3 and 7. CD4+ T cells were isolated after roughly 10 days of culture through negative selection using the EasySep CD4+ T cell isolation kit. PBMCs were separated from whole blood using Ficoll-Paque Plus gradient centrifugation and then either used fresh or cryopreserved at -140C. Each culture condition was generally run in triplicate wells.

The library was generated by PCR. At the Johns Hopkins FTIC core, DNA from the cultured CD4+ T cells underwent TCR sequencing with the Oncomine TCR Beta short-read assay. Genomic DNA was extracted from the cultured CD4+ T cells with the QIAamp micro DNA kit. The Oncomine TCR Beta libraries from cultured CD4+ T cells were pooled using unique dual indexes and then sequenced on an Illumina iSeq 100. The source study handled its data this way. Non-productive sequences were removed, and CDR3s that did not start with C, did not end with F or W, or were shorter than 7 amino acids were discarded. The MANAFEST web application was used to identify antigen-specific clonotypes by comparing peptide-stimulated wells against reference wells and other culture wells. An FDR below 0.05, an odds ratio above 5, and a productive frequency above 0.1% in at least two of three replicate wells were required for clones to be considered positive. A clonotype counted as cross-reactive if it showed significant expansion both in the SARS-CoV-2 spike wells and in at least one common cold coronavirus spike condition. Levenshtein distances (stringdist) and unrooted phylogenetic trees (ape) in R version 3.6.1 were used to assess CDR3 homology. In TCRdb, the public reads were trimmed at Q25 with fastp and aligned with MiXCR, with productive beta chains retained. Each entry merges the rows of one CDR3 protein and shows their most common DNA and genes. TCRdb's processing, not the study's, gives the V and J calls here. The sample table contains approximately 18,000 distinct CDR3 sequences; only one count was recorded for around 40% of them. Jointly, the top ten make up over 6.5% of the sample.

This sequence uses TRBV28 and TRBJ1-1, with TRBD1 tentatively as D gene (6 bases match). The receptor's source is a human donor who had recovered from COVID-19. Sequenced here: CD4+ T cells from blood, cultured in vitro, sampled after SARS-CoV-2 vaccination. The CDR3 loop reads CASSLAGEYFF. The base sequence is TGTGCCAGCAGTTTAGCAGGGGAGTATTTCTTT.